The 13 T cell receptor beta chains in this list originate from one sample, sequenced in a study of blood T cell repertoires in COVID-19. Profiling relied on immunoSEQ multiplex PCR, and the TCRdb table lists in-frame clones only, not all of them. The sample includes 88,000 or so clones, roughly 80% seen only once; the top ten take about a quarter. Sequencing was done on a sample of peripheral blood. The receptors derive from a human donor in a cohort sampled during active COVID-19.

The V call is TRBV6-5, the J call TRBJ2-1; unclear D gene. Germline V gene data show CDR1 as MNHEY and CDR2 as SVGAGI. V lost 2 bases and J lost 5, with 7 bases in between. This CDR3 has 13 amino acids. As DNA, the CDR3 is TGTGCCAGCAGTTACAATACTGACAATGAGCAGTTCTTC. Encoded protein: CASSYNTDNEQFF.

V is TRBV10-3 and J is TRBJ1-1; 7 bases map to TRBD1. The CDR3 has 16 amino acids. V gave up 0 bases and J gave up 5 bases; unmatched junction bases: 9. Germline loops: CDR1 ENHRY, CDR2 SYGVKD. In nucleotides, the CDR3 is TGTGCCATCAGTGAGTCTACAGGGGCCCTGGGTACTGAAGCTTTCTTT. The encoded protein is CAISESTGALGTEAFF.

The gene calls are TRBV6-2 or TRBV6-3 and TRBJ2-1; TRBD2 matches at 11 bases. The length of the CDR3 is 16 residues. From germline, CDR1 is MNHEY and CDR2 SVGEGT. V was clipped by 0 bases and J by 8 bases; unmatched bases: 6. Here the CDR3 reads CASSYSSGRALDEQFF. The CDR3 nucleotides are TGTGCCAGCAGTTACTCTAGCGGGAGGGCCTTAGATGAGCAGTTCTTC.

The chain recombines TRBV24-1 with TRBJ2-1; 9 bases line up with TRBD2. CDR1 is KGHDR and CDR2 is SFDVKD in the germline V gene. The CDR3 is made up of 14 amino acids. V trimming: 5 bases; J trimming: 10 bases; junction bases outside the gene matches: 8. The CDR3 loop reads CATSVSSGTGEQFF. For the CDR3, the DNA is TGTGCCACCAGTGTTTCTAGCGGGACGGGAGAGCAGTTCTTC.

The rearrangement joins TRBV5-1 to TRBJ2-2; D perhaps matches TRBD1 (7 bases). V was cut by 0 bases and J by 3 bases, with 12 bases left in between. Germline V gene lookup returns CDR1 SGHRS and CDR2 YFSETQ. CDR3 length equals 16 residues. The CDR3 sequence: CASSLEGGGDTGELFF. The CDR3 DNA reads TGCGCCAGCAGCTTGGAAGGAGGGGGCGACACCGGGGAGCTGTTTTTT. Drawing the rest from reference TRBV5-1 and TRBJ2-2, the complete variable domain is KAGVTQTPRYLIKTRGQQVTLSCSPISGHRSVSWYQQTPGQGLQFLFEYFSETQRNKGNFPGRFSGRQFSNSRSEMNVSTLELGDSALYLCASSLEGGGDTGELFFGEGSRLTVL.

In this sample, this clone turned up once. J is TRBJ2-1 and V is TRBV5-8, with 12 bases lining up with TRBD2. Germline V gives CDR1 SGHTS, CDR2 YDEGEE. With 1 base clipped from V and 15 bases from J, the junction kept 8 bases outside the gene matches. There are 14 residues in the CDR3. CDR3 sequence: CASSLMTSGSSTFF. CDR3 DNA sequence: TGTGCCAGCAGCTTGATGACTAGCGGGAGTAGCACGTTCTTC.

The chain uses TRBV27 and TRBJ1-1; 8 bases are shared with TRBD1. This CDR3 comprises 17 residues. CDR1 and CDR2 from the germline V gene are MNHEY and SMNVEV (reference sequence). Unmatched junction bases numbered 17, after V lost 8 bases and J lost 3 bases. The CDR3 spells CASSTQQGGDMYTEAFF. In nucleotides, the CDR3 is TGTGCCAGCTCGACCCAACAGGGGGGAGACATGTACACTGAAGCTTTCTTT.

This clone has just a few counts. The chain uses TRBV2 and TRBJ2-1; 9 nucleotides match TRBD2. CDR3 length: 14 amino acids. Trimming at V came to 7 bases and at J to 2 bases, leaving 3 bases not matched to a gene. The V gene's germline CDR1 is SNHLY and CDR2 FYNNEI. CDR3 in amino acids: CASMGGRAYNEQFF. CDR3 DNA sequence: TGTGCCAGCATGGGCGGGAGGGCCTACAATGAGCAGTTCTTC.

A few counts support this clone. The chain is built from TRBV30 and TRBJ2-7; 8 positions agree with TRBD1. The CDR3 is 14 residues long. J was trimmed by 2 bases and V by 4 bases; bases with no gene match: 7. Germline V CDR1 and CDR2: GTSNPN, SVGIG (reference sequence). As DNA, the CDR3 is TGTGCCTGGAACCAACTGGGACAGGCCTACGAGCAGTACTTC. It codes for CAWNQLGQAYEQYF.

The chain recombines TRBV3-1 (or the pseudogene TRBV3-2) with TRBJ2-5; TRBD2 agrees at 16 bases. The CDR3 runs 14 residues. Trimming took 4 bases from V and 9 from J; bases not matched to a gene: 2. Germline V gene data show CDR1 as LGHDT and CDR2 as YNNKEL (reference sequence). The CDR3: CASSPGTSGRAQYF. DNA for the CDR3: TGTGCCAGCAGCCCCGGGACTAGCGGGAGGGCCCAGTACTTC.

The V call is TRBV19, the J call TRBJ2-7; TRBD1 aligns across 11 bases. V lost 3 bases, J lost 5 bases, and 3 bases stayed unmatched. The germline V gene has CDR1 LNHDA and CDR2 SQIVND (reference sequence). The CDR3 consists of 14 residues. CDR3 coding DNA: TGTGCCAGTAGTATGGGACAGGGGGGGAACGAGCAGTACTTC. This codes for CASSMGQGGNEQYF. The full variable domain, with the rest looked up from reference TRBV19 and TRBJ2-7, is DGGITQSPKYLFRKEGQNVTLSCEQNLNHDAMYWYRQDPGQGLRLIYYSQIVNDFQKGDIAEGYSVSREKKESFPLTVTSAQKNPTAFYLCASSMGQGGNEQYFGPGTRLTVT.

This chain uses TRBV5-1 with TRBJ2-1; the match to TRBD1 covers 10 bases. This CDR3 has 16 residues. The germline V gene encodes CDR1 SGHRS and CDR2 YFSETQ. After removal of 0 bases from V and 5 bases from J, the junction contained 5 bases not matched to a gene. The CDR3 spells CASSLEGTGVHNEQFF. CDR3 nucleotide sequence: TGCGCCAGCAGCTTGGAGGGGACAGGGGTCCACAATGAGCAGTTCTTC.

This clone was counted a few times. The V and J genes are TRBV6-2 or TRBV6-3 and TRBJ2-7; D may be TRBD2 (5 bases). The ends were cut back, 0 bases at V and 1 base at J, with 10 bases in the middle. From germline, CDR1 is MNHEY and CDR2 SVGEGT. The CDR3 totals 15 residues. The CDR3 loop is CASSYSSGLSYEQYF. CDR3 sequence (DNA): TGTGCCAGCAGTTACTCATCGGGATTATCCTACGAGCAGTACTTC.